This T cell receptor (beta chain) comes out of a study of T cell repertoires in cytomegalovirus infection. For the study at large: CMV epitopes in the study were HLA-C-restricted (recently identified) and HLA-B-restricted (well studied). From public TCR beta signatures came an indication of both CMV infection and matching HLA type. General study results and limits: Dominating the ex vivo response were HLA-C-restricted CMV-specific TCR beta clonotypes. Cumulated frequencies of public TCR beta families served to identify carriers of CMV plus the relevant HLA.

A few counts support this clonotype. Its specificity is unknown. CDR1 is SEHNR, CDR2 FQNEAQ, per germline (reference sequence). CDR3 length: 14 amino acids. V was pared by 6 bases and J by 6 bases, with 17 bases between. TCRdb processed the reads anew with MiXCR; each CDR3 protein has one entry. The sample has tens of thousands of distinct CDR3 sequences; around 20% are singletons. The rearrangement uses TRBV7-9 and TRBJ1-2, with D uncertain. The specimen was CD8+ T cells from cultured PBMCs, collected from culture after CMV antigen stimulation. This clonotype originated in a human donor in good health (CMV status not recorded). Some clones in this sample may be carry-over from other donors' samples. The CDR3 here is CASSSGILFNGYTF. Here the CDR3 DNA reads TGTGCCAGCAGTTCCGGGATTCTGTTTAATGGCTACACCTTC.